This passage covers 18 T cell receptor beta chains from one sample sequenced in a study of T cells after yellow fever vaccination. TCRdb recomputed calls from the 5' RACE reads with MiXCR, one row per CDR3 protein. The table includes some 320,000 distinct CDR3 sequences, roughly 4.3% detected once. Source: PBMCs, taken 5 days after the yellow fever booster vaccination. These receptors originate from a man aged 18 to 30 who received the YFV17D yellow fever vaccine.

The CDR3 sequence: CASSYKQGPVNTEAFF. The CDR3, as DNA: TGTGCCAGCAGTTATAAACAGGGCCCAGTGAACACTGAAGCTTTCTTT. The rearrangement links TRBV6-6 to TRBJ1-1; a weak D match, TRBD1 (6 bases). CDR1 MNHNY and CDR2 SVGAGI come from the germline V gene (reference sequence). Deletions cut 3 bases from V and 0 bases from J, with 14 bases between. The CDR3 has 16 amino acids.

This clonotype was detected a few times. The genes are TRBV4-1 and TRBJ1-6, with D possibly being TRBD1 (5 bases). CDR3 length: 15 residues. The V gene's germline CDR1 is MGHRA and CDR2 YSYEKL. Trimming removed 4 bases at V and 7 bases at J, with 14 bases between. The CDR3 loop reads CASSPNEGPNSPLHF. CDR3 in DNA: TGCGCCAGCAGCCCGAACGAGGGGCCGAATTCACCCCTCCACTTT.

This clonotype has only a few counts. V gene TRBV7-2 combines with J gene TRBJ1-6; D gene uncertain. Germline CDR1 and CDR2: SGHTA and FQGNSA. V gave up 2 bases and J gave up 10 bases, with 6 bases separating them. This CDR3 is built from 12 residues. CDR3 bases: TGTGCCAGCAGCTTAATGCAATCACCCCTCCACTTT. It encodes CASSLMQSPLHF.

The rearrangement joins TRBV7-8 to TRBJ2-1; D possibly matches TRBD1 or TRBD2 (5 bases each). Trimming removed 0 bases from V and 5 bases from J, with 8 bases in between. Germline-derived CDR1 and CDR2 are SGHVS and FQNEAQ. The CDR3 sequence is 14 residues long. The CDR3 protein is CASSLARGDNEQFF. In nucleotides, the CDR3 is TGTGCCAGCAGCTTAGCGCGAGGGGACAATGAGCAGTTCTTC.

This clonotype was found many times. CDR3 nucleotides: TGTGCCTGGACCGTGGGGGGGAGCGGTAACACTGAAGCTTTCTTT. Translating gives CAWTVGGSGNTEAFF. The chain joins TRBV30 to TRBJ1-1; D might be TRBD1 (5 bases). V dropped 4 bases and J dropped 2 bases, with 17 bases sitting between them. Germline V gene data show CDR1 as GTSNPN and CDR2 as SVGIG (reference sequence). The CDR3 runs 15 residues.

Only a few counts were recorded for this clonotype. CDR3 residues: CASSSTGTRPYEQYF. The CDR3 region has the DNA TGTGCCAGCAGCTCGACCGGGACACGTCCCTACGAGCAGTACTTC. The chain employs TRBV7-9 and TRBJ2-7; the D gene is possibly TRBD1 (6 bases). The CDR3 has 15 residues. Deletions cut 4 bases from V and 2 bases from J, with 15 bases between. In germline, CDR1 is SEHNR, CDR2 FQNEAQ (reference sequence).

V usage is TRBV4-2 and J usage is TRBJ2-1; no clear D gene. This CDR3 spans 13 amino acids. Germline CDR1 reads LGHNA; CDR2 reads YNFKEQ. Trimming pared 0 bases from V and 8 bases from J, leaving 8 bases between. CDR3 sequence reads: CASSQDGEDEQFF. The DNA for the CDR3 is TGTGCCAGCAGCCAAGATGGAGAGGATGAGCAGTTCTTC.

The chain employs TRBV7-2 and TRBJ2-5; the D gene is possibly TRBD1 (6 bases). The germline V gene has CDR1 SGHTA and CDR2 FQGNSA. The CDR3 is 13 amino acids. V was pared by 5 bases and J by 4 bases, with 11 bases between. The CDR3 nucleotides read TGTGCCAGCAGCGAAACCAGGGGAGAGACCCAGTACTTC. The encoded protein is CASSETRGETQYF.

The V call is TRBV7-3, the J call TRBJ2-5; 7 bases are a match to TRBD2. Germline CDR1 SGHTA, CDR2 FQGTGA. V shed 5 bases, J shed 4 bases, and the junction held 10 bases outside the gene matches. CDR3 size: 15 residues. CDR3 in DNA: TGTGCCAGCAGCCCATGGGGGGGAAGGGGAGAGACCCAGTACTTC. It encodes CASSPWGGRGETQYF. Complete variable domain (other parts from reference TRBV7-3 and TRBJ2-5): GAGVSQTPSNKVTEKGKYVELRCDPISGHTALYWYRQSLGQGPEFLIYFQGTGAADDSGLPNDRFFAVRPEGSVSTLKIQRTERGDSAVYLCASSPWGGRGETQYFGPGTRLLVL.

This clonotype was observed many times. The chain joins TRBV7-2 to TRBJ2-5, with D perhaps TRBD1 (5 bases). CDR3 length: 15 amino acids. From germline, CDR1 is SGHTA and CDR2 FQGNSA. Trimming left V 2 bases short and J 2 bases short, with 12 bases between. Here the CDR3 DNA reads TGTGCCAGCAGCTTATTCGATCCAGGGCAAGAGACCCAGTACTTC. It codes for CASSLFDPGQETQYF.

V usage is TRBV29-1 and J usage is TRBJ2-7, with 9 bases fitting TRBD1. Germline V gene sequence: CDR1 SQVTM, CDR2 ANQGSEA. CDR3 size: 15 residues. The ends lost 6 bases at V and 4 bases at J; junction bases unmatched: 13. The CDR3 DNA reads TGCAGCGTAACACCGGGACAGGGTTCTCAGTACGAGCAGTACTTC. Residues: CSVTPGQGSQYEQYF.

This clonotype was seen repeatedly, ten times or more. This rearrangement joins TRBV27 to TRBJ2-5, with 7 bases that match TRBD1. V was clipped by 7 bases and J by 0 bases; unmatched bases: 8. The CDR3 sequence is 15 residues long. Germline V lookup: CDR1 MNHEY, CDR2 SMNVEV (reference sequence). Written as DNA, the CDR3 is TGTGCCAGCACCCCCCAGGGGGAGTACCAAGAGACCCAGTACTTC. This sequence encodes CASTPQGEYQETQYF.

This clonotype came up a few times. V usage is TRBV6-2 or TRBV6-3 and J usage is TRBJ1-2; D is unclear. Trimming took 4 bases from V and 4 from J, leaving 10 bases between them. The CDR3 loop spans 13 amino acids. Germline V CDR1 and CDR2: MNHEY, SVGEGT. Here the CDR3 reads CASSSSSFYGYTF. For the CDR3, the DNA is TGTGCCAGCAGTTCCTCTTCTTTCTATGGCTACACCTTC.

V and J are TRBV6-5 and TRBJ1-2; D not certain. This CDR3 comprises 12 residues. The germline V gene encodes CDR1 MNHEY and CDR2 SVGAGI. The V gene lost 6 bases and the J gene lost 7 bases, with 12 bases spanning the gap. CDR3 coding DNA: TGTGCCAGCAGCTCCATTTCAGGTGGCTACACCTTC. Its protein product is CASSSISGGYTF.

In its sample, this clonotype was seen a few times. The chain carries TRBV5-4 and TRBJ1-1; D is perhaps TRBD1 (5 bases). The CDR3 is 15 residues long. Looked up from germline, CDR1 is SGHNT and CDR2 is YYREEE (reference sequence). The V end was cut by 3 bases, the J end by 0 bases, with 12 bases between. The CDR3 is CASSSPDNLNTEAFF. DNA for the CDR3: TGTGCCAGCAGCTCCCCGGACAACTTGAACACTGAAGCTTTCTTT.

Only a few counts were recorded for this clonotype. The chain carries TRBV5-1 and TRBJ1-6; TRBD1 is a possible D gene (6 bases). Germline loops: CDR1 SGHRS, CDR2 YFSETQ. V dropped 4 bases and J dropped 10 bases, with 15 bases sitting between them. The CDR3 sequence is 14 residues long. The CDR3 DNA follows: TGCGCCAGCAGCGCCGCGGACAGCTTGTCACCCCTCCACTTT. Residues: CASSAADSLSPLHF.

The rearrangement links TRBV5-1 to TRBJ2-7; TRBD1 might be the D (6 bases). Germline V gene sequence: CDR1 SGHRS, CDR2 YFSETQ. The CDR3 contains 14 residues. Trimming stripped 4 bases from V and 5 bases from J, with 16 bases between. This chain's CDR3 is CASSQNGRGNEQYV. In DNA, the CDR3 is TGCGCCAGCAGCCAGAATGGCAGGGGAAACGAGCAGTACGTC.

V usage is TRBV25-1 and J usage is TRBJ1-6; 12 positions agree with TRBD1. The CDR3 length is 16 residues. The junction had 7 bases not matched to a gene; V was cut back by 3 bases and J by 10 bases. The germline V gene encodes CDR1 MGHDK and CDR2 SYGVNS. DNA for the CDR3: TGTGCCAGCAGTGATCCCGGGACAGGGGGCGCCTCACCCCTCCACTTT. Translated: CASSDPGTGGASPLHF.